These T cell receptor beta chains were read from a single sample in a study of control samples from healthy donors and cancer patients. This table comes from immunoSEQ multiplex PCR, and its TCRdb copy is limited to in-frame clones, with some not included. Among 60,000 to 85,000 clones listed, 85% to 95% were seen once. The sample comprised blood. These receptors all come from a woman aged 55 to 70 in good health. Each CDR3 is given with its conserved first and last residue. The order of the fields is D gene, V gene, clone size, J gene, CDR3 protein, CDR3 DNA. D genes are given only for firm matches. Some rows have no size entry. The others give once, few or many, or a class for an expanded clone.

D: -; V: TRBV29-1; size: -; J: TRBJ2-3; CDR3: CSVEDQGRDTQYF; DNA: TGCAGCGTTGAAGATCAGGGGCGAGATACGCAGTATTTT
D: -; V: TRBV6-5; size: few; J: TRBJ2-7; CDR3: CASSYDPSSYEQYF; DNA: TGTGCCAGCAGTTACGACCCTTCCTCCTACGAGCAGTACTTC
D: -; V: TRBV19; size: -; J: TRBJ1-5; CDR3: CASSIERRYSNQPQHF; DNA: TGTGCCAGTAGTATTGAGAGACGGTATAGCAATCAGCCCCAGCATTTT
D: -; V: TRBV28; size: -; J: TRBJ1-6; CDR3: CASDLSSYNSPLHF; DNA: TGTGCCAGCGATCTCAGCTCCTATAATTCACCCCTCCACTTT
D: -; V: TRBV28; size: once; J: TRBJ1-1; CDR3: CASSSPGMNTEAFF; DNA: TGTGCCAGCAGTTCGCCAGGGATGAACACTGAAGCTTTCTTT
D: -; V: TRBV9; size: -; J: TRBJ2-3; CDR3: CASSVTPLADTQYF; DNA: TGTGCCAGCAGCGTAACCCCGCTAGCAGATACGCAGTATTTT
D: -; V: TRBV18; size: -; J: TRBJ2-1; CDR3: CASSPLASRSSYNEQFF; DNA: TGTGCCAGCTCACCACTAGCTAGCAGATCCTCCTACAATGAGCAGTTCTTC
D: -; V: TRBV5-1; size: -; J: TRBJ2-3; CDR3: CASSLEAGSTGDTQYF; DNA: TGCGCCAGCAGCTTGGAGGCGGGGTCCACAGGAGATACGCAGTATTTT
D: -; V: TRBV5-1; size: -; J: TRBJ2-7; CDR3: CASSQEGLVYEQYF; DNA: TGCGCCAGCAGCCAGGAGGGGCTCGTTTACGAGCAGTACTTC
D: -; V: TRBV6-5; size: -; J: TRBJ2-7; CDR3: CASSLGEGRYEQYF; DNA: TGTGCCAGCAGCCTAGGGGAAGGGAGGTACGAGCAGTACTTC
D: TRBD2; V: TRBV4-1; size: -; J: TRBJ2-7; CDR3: CASSPLIAGGAYEQYF; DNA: TGCGCCAGCAGCCCGCTTATAGCGGGAGGGGCTTACGAGCAGTACTTC
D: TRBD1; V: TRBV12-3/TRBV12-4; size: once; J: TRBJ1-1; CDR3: CASSSYRGQAFF; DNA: TGTGCCAGCAGTTCTTACAGGGGGCAAGCTTTCTTT
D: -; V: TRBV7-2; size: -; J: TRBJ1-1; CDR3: CASSFQGWGTEAFF; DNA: TGTGCCAGCAGCTTTCAGGGCTGGGGAACTGAAGCTTTCTTT
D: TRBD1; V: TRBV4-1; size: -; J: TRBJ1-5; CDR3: CASSQAGTGGNQPQHF; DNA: TGCGCCAGCAGCCAAGCCGGGACAGGGGGCAATCAGCCCCAGCATTTT
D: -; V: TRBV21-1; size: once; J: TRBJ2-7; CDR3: CASSMGGTGVSYEQYF; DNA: TGTGCCAGCAGCATGGGAGGGACAGGGGTTTCCTACGAGCAGTACTTC
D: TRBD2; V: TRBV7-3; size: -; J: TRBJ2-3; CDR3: CASSRFGRSGSRGTDTQYF; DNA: TGTGCCAGCAGCCGATTTGGGCGTAGCGGGAGTCGAGGCACAGATACGCAGTATTTT
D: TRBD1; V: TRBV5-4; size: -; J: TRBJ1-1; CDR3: CASSLAGGNTEAFF; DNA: TGTGCCAGCAGCTTGGCAGGGGGTAACACTGAAGCTTTCTTT
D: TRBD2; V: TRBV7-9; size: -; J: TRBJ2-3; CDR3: CASSFPGGSTDTQYF; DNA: TGTGCCAGCAGCTTCCCGGGAGGGAGCACAGATACGCAGTATTTT
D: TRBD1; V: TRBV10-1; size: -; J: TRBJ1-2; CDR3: CASSSGQEVYGYTF; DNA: TGCGCCAGCAGCTCCGGACAGGAGGTATATGGCTACACCTTC
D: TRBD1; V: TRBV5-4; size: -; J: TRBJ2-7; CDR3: CASSLGISSGGEQYF; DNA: TGTGCCAGCAGCTTGGGCATTAGTTCAGGGGGCGAGCAGTACTTC
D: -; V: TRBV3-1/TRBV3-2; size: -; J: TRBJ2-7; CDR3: CASSQGYHYEQYF; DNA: TGTGCCAGCAGCCAGGGTTACCATTACGAGCAGTACTTC
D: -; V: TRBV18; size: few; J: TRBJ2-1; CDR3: CASSPNTVYNEQFF; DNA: TGTGCCAGCTCACCAAACACCGTCTACAATGAGCAGTTCTTC
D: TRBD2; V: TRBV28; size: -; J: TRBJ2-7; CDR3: CASSFNLAGSYEQYF; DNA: TGTGCCAGCAGTTTCAACCTAGCGGGCTCCTACGAGCAGTACTTC
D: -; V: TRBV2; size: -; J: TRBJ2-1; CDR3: CASSVTSSYNEQFF; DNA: TGTGCCAGCAGTGTGACCAGTTCCTACAATGAGCAGTTCTTC
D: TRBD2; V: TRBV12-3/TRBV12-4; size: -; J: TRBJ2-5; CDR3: CASSVGGAQYF; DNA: TGTGCCAGCAGTGTCGGGGGGGCCCAGTACTTC
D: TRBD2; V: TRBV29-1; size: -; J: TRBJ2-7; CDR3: CSVAGTSYTIEQYF; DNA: TGCAGCGTTGCCGGGACTAGCTATACGATCGAGCAGTACTTC
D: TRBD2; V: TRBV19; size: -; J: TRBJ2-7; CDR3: CASNPGQTSGSSEQYF; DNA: TGTGCCAGCAATCCGGGCCAAACTAGCGGGAGTTCCGAGCAGTACTTC
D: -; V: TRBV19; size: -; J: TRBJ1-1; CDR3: CASSIDLALAGAFF; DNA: TGTGCCAGTAGTATAGATCTTGCCCTAGCCGGAGCTTTCTTT
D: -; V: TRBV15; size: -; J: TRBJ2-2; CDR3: CATKNGGPTGELFF; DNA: TGTGCCACCAAGAATGGCGGGCCCACCGGGGAGCTGTTTTTT
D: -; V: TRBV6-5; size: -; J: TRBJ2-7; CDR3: CASSSYRAPYEQYF; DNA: TGTGCCAGCAGTAGCTACAGGGCCCCCTACGAGCAGTACTTC
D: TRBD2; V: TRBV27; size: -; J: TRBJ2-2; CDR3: CASSPGLAGAAGELFF; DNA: TGTGCCAGCAGTCCGGGACTAGCGGGAGCGGCCGGGGAGCTGTTTTTT
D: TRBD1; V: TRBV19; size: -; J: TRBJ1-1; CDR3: CASSTTGVLSRWTEAFF; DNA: TGTGCCAGTAGTACAACAGGGGTGCTGTCGAGATGGACTGAAGCTTTCTTT
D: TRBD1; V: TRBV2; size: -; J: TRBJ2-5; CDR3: CASTGQGRQETQYF; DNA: TGTGCCAGCACGGGACAGGGAAGGCAAGAGACCCAGTACTTC
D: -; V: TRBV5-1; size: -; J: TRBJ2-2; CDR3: CASRPGTAGELFF; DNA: TGCGCCAGCAGGCCTGGGACGGCCGGGGAGCTGTTTTTT
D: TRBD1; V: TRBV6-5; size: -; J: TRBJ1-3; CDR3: CASSYSLDRGNTIYF; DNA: TGTGCCAGCAGTTACTCGCTAGACAGGGGGAACACCATATATTTT
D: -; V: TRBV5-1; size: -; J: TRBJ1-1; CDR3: CASSLGGIYAEAFF; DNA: TGCGCCAGCAGCTTGGGGGGTATCTACGCTGAAGCTTTCTTT
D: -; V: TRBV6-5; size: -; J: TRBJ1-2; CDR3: CASSRTERNYGYTF; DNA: TGTGCCAGCAGCCGGACAGAAAGGAACTATGGCTACACCTTC
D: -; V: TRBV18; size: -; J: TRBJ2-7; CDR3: CASSPRQAEEQYF; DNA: TGTGCCAGCTCACCCCGACAGGCGGAGGAGCAGTACTTC
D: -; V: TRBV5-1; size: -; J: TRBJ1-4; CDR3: CASSLQGGIANEKLFF; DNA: TGCGCCAGCAGCTTGCAAGGGGGGATAGCTAATGAAAAACTGTTTTTT
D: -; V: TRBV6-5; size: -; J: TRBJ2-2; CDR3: CASSPSESGELFF; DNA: TGTGCCAGCAGCCCGTCCGAGAGCGGGGAGCTGTTTTTT
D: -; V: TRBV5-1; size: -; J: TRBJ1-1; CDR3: CASSLGPGPNTEAFF; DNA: TGCGCCAGCAGCTTGGGACCGGGCCCGAACACTGAAGCTTTCTTT
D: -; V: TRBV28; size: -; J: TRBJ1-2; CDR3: CASSLVGPRGGYTF; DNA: TGTGCCAGCAGTTTGGTGGGACCTCGGGGGGGCTACACCTTC
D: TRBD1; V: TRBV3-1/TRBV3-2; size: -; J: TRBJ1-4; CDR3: CASSQGPGGHEKLFF; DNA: TGTGCCAGCAGCCAAGGACCAGGGGGCCATGAAAAACTGTTTTTT
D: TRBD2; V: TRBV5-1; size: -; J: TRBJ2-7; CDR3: CASSLKAGGGEQYF; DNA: TGCGCCAGCAGCTTAAAAGCGGGAGGCGGGGAGCAGTACTTC
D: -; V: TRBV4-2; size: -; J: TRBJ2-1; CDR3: CASSQDSREQFF; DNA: TGTGCCAGCAGCCAAGATTCTCGGGAGCAGTTCTTC
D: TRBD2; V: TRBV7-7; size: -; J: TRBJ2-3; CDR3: CASSPRASGRAGPDTQYF; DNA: TGTGCTAGCAGCCCCAGGGCTAGCGGGAGGGCCGGGCCAGATACGCAGTATTTT
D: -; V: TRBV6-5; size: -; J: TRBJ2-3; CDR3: CASSRGGLDTQYF; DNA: TGTGCCAGCAGTAGGGGGGGGTTAGATACGCAGTATTTT